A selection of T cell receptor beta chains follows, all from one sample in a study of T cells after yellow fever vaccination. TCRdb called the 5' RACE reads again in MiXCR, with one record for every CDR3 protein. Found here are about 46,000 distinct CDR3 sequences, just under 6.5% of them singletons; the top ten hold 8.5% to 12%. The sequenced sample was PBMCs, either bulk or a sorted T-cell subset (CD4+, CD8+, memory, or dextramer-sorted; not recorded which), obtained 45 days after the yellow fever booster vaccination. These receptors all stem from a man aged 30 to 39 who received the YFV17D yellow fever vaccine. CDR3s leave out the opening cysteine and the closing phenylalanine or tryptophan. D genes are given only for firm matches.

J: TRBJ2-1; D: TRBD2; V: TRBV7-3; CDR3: ASSLAGGWNEQF
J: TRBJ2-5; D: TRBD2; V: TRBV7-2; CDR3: ASSPSWTSRETQY
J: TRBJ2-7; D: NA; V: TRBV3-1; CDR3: ASSQVTGREQY
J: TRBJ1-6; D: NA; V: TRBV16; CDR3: ASSPAGSLNSPLH
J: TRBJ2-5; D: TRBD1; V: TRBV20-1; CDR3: CARDLLGTDQETQY
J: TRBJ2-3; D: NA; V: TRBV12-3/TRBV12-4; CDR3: ASSRRTDTQY
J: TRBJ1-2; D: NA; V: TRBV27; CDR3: ASSPSGGQPYGYGYT
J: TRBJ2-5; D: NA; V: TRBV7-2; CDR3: ASSLAFQETQY
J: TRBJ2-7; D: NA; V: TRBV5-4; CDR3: ASSYGGGSYEQY
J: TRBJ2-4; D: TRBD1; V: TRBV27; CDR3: ASSITHGTVKNIQY
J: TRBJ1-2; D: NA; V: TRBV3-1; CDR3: ASSQGLTVINPYGYT
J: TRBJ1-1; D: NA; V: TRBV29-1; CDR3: SVAGRGREAF
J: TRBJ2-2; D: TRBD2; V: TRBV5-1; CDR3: ASSSRTSARTGELF
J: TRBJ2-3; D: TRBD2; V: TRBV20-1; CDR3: SAQGLAGGHQLDTQY
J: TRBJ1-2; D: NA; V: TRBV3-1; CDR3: ASSQLRISYGYT
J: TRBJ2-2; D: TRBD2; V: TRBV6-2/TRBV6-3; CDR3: RAGATGELF
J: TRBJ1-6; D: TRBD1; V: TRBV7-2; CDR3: ASSLGQGLPTNSPLH
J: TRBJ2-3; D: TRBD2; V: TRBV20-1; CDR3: SASRGGSDTQY
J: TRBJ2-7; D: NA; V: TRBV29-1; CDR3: SVAAGPYEQY
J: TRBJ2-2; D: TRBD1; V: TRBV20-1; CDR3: SAEAGTGYTGELF
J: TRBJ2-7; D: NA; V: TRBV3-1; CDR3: ASSQVGNEQY
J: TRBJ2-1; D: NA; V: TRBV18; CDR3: ASSPDQTNNEQF
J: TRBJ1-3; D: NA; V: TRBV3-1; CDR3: ASSGPRGGDTIY
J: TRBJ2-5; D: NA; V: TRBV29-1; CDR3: SVAGATETQY
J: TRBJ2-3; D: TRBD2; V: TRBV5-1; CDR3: ASSWGTSASTDTQY
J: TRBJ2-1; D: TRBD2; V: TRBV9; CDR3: ASSVLADHNEQF
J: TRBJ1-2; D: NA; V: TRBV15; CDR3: ATSRGTGNYGYT
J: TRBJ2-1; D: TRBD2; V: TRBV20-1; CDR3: SASGLAGGVAVHEQF
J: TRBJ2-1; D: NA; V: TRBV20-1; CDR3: SARDHKFSGLVEQF